This passage covers 32 T cell receptor beta chains from one sample sequenced in a study of vaccination effects on CD4 cells after COVID-19. Their cognate antigens are unknown. Investigators separated out CD4+ T cells once around 10 days of culture had passed. Vaccination of participants consisted of two doses of either the BNT162b2 or mRNA-1273 vaccine. TCRdb's table, derived via immunoSEQ multiplex PCR, lists solely in-frame clones and lacks some. The table records some 66,000 clones, more than 60% of them present only once. Sequenced here: CD4+ T cells from PBMCs cultured without peptide, sampled after COVID-19 vaccination. The receptor set was obtained from a human donor who received a COVID-19 vaccine.

The chain employs TRBV20-1 and TRBJ2-5, with D perhaps being TRBD1 or TRBD2 (5 bases each). Trimming cost V 3 bases and J 0 bases, with 8 bases left between them. The CDR3 length is 13 residues. Germline values: CDR1 DFQATT, CDR2 SNEGSKA (reference sequence). Here the CDR3 reads CSASRDDQETQYF. The CDR3 nucleotides read TGCAGTGCTAGTAGGGACGACCAAGAGACCCAGTACTTC.

The chain is built from TRBV7-2 and TRBJ1-2; 8 bases agree with TRBD1. The ends lost 6 bases at V and 7 bases at J; junction bases unmatched: 7. Germline assignment: CDR1 SGHTA and CDR2 FQGNSA. CDR3 size: 13 residues. CDR3 bases: TGTGCCAGCAGTCCGGCAGGGGGCGTTGGCTACACCTTC. Its translation is CASSPAGGVGYTF.

This clone turned up a few times. The rearrangement uses TRBV28 and TRBJ1-3, with D possibly TRBD1 on 6 matching bases. The V gene lost 1 base and the J gene lost 2 bases, with 12 bases spanning the gap. CDR1 is MDHEN, CDR2 SYDVKM, per germline. The CDR3 length is 16 residues. CDR3 sequence: CASSLFGQGTGNTIYF. CDR3 coding DNA: TGTGCCAGCAGTTTATTCGGGCAGGGGACTGGAAACACCATATATTTT.

This clone showed up just a few times. The V and J genes are TRBV18 and TRBJ1-4; 7 nucleotides agree with TRBD1. The CDR3 runs to 13 residues. From germline, CDR1 is KGHSH and CDR2 LQKENI. J gave up 3 bases and V 6 bases, and 1 base lay outside the gene matches. The CDR3 loop is CASSGTANEKLFF. CDR3 DNA sequence: TGTGCCAGCTCCGGGACAGCTAATGAAAAACTGTTTTTT. The entire variable domain, with the rest obtained from reference TRBV18 and TRBJ1-4, is as follows: NAGVMQNPRHLVRRRGQEARLRCSPMKGHSHVYWYRQLPEEGLKFMVYLQKENIIDESGMPKERFSAEFPKEGPSILRIQQVVRGDSAAYFCASSGTANEKLFFGSGTQLSVL.

The chain couples TRBV27 to TRBJ1-2; TRBD1 might be the D (5 bases). This CDR3 has 12 residues. The germline gives CDR1 MNHEY, CDR2 SMNVEV (reference sequence). Trimming shortened V by 2 bases and J by 14 bases, and 15 bases separated the two germline ends. The chain's CDR3 is CASSLTGTRETF. Written as DNA, the CDR3 is TGTGCCAGCAGTTTAACCGGGACCCGGGAAACCTTC.

This rearrangement joins TRBV19 to TRBJ1-1; D unresolved. Germline lookup yields CDR1 LNHDA and CDR2 SQIVND (reference sequence). The CDR3 extends over 14 amino acids. V dropped 4 bases and J dropped 5 bases, with 14 bases sitting between them. CDR3 in DNA: TGTGCCAGTAGTAGGGTTGTAAGTAATACTGAAGCTTTCTTT. Amino acid sequence: CASSRVVSNTEAFF.

The chain recombines TRBV24-1 with TRBJ2-3; 9 nucleotides line up with TRBD1. Germline CDR1 reads KGHDR; CDR2 reads SFDVKD. This CDR3 is built from 13 residues. With 3 bases clipped from V and 9 bases from J, the junction kept 3 bases outside the gene matches. CDR3 amino acids: CATSDPDRGTQYF. DNA of the CDR3: TGTGCCACCAGTGATCCGGACAGGGGAACGCAGTATTTT.

This chain uses TRBV5-4 with TRBJ1-1, with 7 bases fitting TRBD1. This CDR3 has 14 residues. Looked up from germline, CDR1 is SGHNT and CDR2 is YYREEE (reference sequence). V gave up 2 bases and J gave up 3 bases; unmatched junction bases: 4. CDR3 DNA sequence: TGTGCCAGCAGCTTCCGGGACAGAGACACTGAAGCTTTCTTT. Translation: CASSFRDRDTEAFF.

This rearrangement joins TRBV4-3 to TRBJ1-2; unclear D gene. CDR1 LGHNA and CDR2 YSLEER come from the germline V gene. V lost 0 bases and J 4 bases, leaving 3 bases between the germline ends. CDR3 length equals 12 residues. The CDR3 bases are TGCGCCAGCAGCCAAGACAGCTATGGCTACACCTTC. The encoded protein is CASSQDSYGYTF.

The chain has TRBV14 and TRBJ2-2; 9 bases are shared with TRBD2. Germline CDR1 is SGHDN and CDR2 is FVKESK. This CDR3 is 19 amino acids long. Trimming removed 0 bases from V and 0 bases from J; junction bases left unmatched: 8. The CDR3 bases are TGTGCCAGCAGCCAAGATCACGTTGCTAGCGGGGCGAACACCGGGGAGCTGTTTTTT. Protein: CASSQDHVASGANTGELFF.

The gene calls are TRBV27 and TRBJ2-1; 12 positions match TRBD2. V shed 4 bases, J shed 1 base, and the junction held 11 bases outside the gene matches. The germline V gene encodes CDR1 MNHEY and CDR2 SMNVEV (reference sequence). CDR3 length: 19 residues. The CDR3 sequence is CASSSRTGLAGNSYNEQFF. CDR3 DNA sequence: TGTGCCAGCAGTTCGCGGACAGGACTAGCGGGGAATTCCTACAATGAGCAGTTCTTC.

The rearrangement uses TRBV4-3 and TRBJ1-2; D is unresolved. V was shortened by 0 bases and J by 0 bases, with 8 bases between the two germline ends. The V gene's germline CDR1 is LGHNA and CDR2 YSLEER. The CDR3 runs to 15 residues. CDR3 loop: CASSQDTGANYGYTF. In DNA form, the CDR3 reads TGCGCCAGCAGCCAAGATACCGGGGCTAACTATGGCTACACCTTC.

The chain employs TRBV19 and TRBJ2-6; 7 bases are shared with TRBD1. The CDR3 contains 19 residues. CDR1 LNHDA and CDR2 SQIVND come from the germline V gene (reference sequence). V dropped 4 bases and J dropped 0; count of bases not matched to a gene: 12. The CDR3 region has the DNA TGTGCCAGTAGTAGACAAGACAGGGTAGTGGTCTCTGGGGCCAACGTCCTGACTTTC. Translation gives CASSRQDRVVVSGANVLTF.

This clone was observed a single time. This sample includes further DNA sequences coding for the same CDR3. This chain connects TRBV2 to TRBJ1-1; no reliable D call. Trimming shortened V by 7 bases and J by 1 base, and 4 bases separated the two germline ends. This CDR3 is built from 11 residues. Per the germline V gene, CDR1 is SNHLY and CDR2 is FYNNEI. The CDR3: CASKENTEAFF. The CDR3 DNA reads as TGTGCCAGCAAGGAGAACACTGAAGCTTTCTTT.

The count of this clone is one. The J gene is TRBJ2-7, the V gene TRBV5-6; D remains ambiguous. The CDR3 is made up of 13 amino acids. Per the germline V gene, CDR1 is SGHDT and CDR2 is YYEEEE. V was pared by 0 bases and J by 6 bases, with 10 bases between. Here the CDR3 reads CASSLGLVVEQYV. CDR3 sequence (DNA): TGTGCCAGCAGCTTGGGGCTAGTGGTCGAGCAGTACGTC.

This chain links TRBV5-1 with TRBJ2-3; unclear D gene. The germline V gene encodes CDR1 SGHRS and CDR2 YFSETQ. The CDR3 length is 16 residues. Trimming removed 6 bases from V and 0 bases from J, with 17 bases in between. CDR3 amino acids: CASTTLPQTSTDTQYF. CDR3 nucleotide sequence: TGCGCCAGCACCACCCTCCCGCAAACCAGCACAGATACGCAGTATTTT. The full variable domain, its missing parts supplied by reference TRBV5-1 and TRBJ2-3, is KAGVTQTPRYLIKTRGQQVTLSCSPISGHRSVSWYQQTPGQGLQFLFEYFSETQRNKGNFPGRFSGRQFSNSRSEMNVSTLELGDSALYLCASTTLPQTSTDTQYFGPGTRLTVL.

The V gene is TRBV25-1, the J gene TRBJ1-4; no clear D. Trimming cost V 4 bases and J 8 bases, with 14 bases left between them. CDR3 length equals 14 residues. CDR1 and CDR2 from the germline V gene are MGHDK and SYGVNS. The chain's CDR3 is CASSARAAYEKLFF. The DNA of the CDR3 is TGTGCCAGCAGTGCGAGGGCGGCCTACGAAAAACTGTTTTTT.

The chain carries TRBV27 and TRBJ1-2; TRBD1 aligns across 9 bases. The CDR3 spans 15 residues. V shed 5 bases, J shed 4 bases, and the junction held 8 bases outside the gene matches. CDR1 is MNHEY, CDR2 SMNVEV, per germline (reference sequence). CDR3: CASSEAGTGTYGYTF. DNA for the CDR3: TGTGCCAGCAGTGAGGCCGGGACAGGGACCTATGGCTACACCTTC.

This clone has only a few counts. The rearrangement joins TRBV10-3 to TRBJ1-2; D unclear. Germline assignment: CDR1 ENHRY and CDR2 SYGVKD. The V gene lost 10 bases and the J gene lost 0 bases, with 15 bases spanning the gap. This CDR3 is 14 amino acids long. The CDR3 sequence: CASAVRTSNYGYTF. The CDR3 DNA sequence: TGTGCCAGCGCCGTGAGGACCTCTAACTATGGCTACACCTTC.

The chain carries TRBV2 and TRBJ1-1; 8 positions agree with TRBD1. J was trimmed by 6 bases and V by 6 bases; bases with no gene match: 9. The CDR3 runs 14 residues. Germline-derived CDR1 and CDR2 are SNHLY and FYNNEI. The CDR3 DNA follows: TGTGCCAGCAGATCAGGGGGCGGATTCCCTGAAGCTTTCTTT. Translating it yields CASRSGGGFPEAFF.

The CDR3 reads CASWPGQGYGYTF. The CDR3 DNA sequence: TGTGCCAGCTGGCCGGGGCAAGGCTATGGCTACACCTTC. V gene TRBV12-3 or TRBV12-4 combines with J gene TRBJ1-2; D might be TRBD1 (5 bases). The CDR3 is 13 amino acids. Trimming removed 8 bases at V and 4 bases at J, with 14 bases between.

The rearrangement uses TRBV5-1 and TRBJ2-4; TRBD2 matches at 7 bases. The CDR3 contains 14 residues. V dropped 4 bases and J dropped 8; count of bases not matched to a gene: 9. The germline CDR1 and CDR2 sequences are SGHRS and YFSETQ. The CDR3 sequence: CASSPGGTRDIQYF. CDR3 bases: TGCGCCAGCAGCCCCGGGGGGACTCGTGACATTCAGTACTTC.

This clone has a handful of counts. V and J are TRBV7-8 and TRBJ1-5; D unresolved. Per the germline V gene, CDR1 is SGHVS and CDR2 is FQNEAQ. The length of the CDR3 is 17 residues. With 5 bases removed from V and 0 bases from J, the gap between germline ends came to 17 bases. The CDR3 region has the DNA TGTGCCAGCAGCCCGCGCCGGACGGGATATAGCAATCAGCCCCAGCATTTT. Amino acids: CASSPRRTGYSNQPQHF.

The chain is built from TRBV3-1 (or the pseudogene TRBV3-2) and TRBJ2-1; D call uncertain. This CDR3 is 16 amino acids long. Germline assignment: CDR1 LGHDT and CDR2 YNNKEL (reference sequence). Trimming stripped 1 base from V and 0 bases from J, with 10 bases between. CDR3 nucleotide sequence: TGTGCCAGCAGCCAAGTGGTGGCTCCCTCCTACAATGAGCAGTTCTTC. It codes for CASSQVVAPSYNEQFF.

V gene TRBV6-5 combines with J gene TRBJ1-2; TRBD1 aligns across 8 bases. Losses at the gene ends were 1 base for V and 8 bases for J; bases not matched to a gene: 9. The CDR3 is made up of 15 amino acids. The germline gives CDR1 MNHEY, CDR2 SVGAGI. The CDR3 DNA reads as TGTGCCAGCAGTTACTTTGAGACAGGGGCCAAGGGCTACACCTTC. It is translated as CASSYFETGAKGYTF.

V and J are TRBV9 and TRBJ2-1; D unresolved. Germline CDR1 is SGDLS and CDR2 is YYNGEE. The V end was cut by 2 bases, the J end by 3 bases, with 6 bases between. The length of the CDR3 is 13 residues. In nucleotides, the CDR3 is TGTGCCAGCAGCGTTTACAGCTACAATGAGCAGTTCTTC. It yields the protein CASSVYSYNEQFF.

The chain is built from TRBV5-4 and TRBJ2-7; no definite D call. Trimming stripped 4 bases from V and 6 bases from J, with 14 bases between. The CDR3 consists of 13 residues. CDR1 and CDR2 (germline): SGHNT, YYREEE (reference sequence). The CDR3 bases are TGTGCCAGCAGCAGGCCCCAGGAACGCGAGCAGTACGTC. Protein product: CASSRPQEREQYV.

The V call is TRBV28, the J call TRBJ1-2; D not resolved. From germline, CDR1 is MDHEN and CDR2 SYDVKM. V was clipped by 3 bases and J by 0 bases, with 8 bases between them. This CDR3 has 14 residues. The CDR3 sequence: CASSFNTANYGYTF. In nucleotides, the CDR3 is TGTGCCAGCAGTTTTAATACAGCTAACTATGGCTACACCTTC.

The genes are TRBV28 and TRBJ1-4, with 8 bases matching TRBD1. The CDR3 covers 15 residues. Germline CDR1 and CDR2: MDHEN and SYDVKM. V trimming: 4 bases; J trimming: 8 bases; junction bases outside the gene matches: 9. In nucleotides, the CDR3 is TGTGCCAGCAGTTCACCTTGGACAGGGAACGAAAAACTGTTTTTT. It yields the protein CASSSPWTGNEKLFF.

The CDR3 DNA is TGCGCCAGCAGCTTGTTGCCAGGGGAGACCATTCAGTACTTC. Protein: CASSLLPGETIQYF. The V call is TRBV5-1, the J call TRBJ2-4, with D maybe TRBD1 (6 bases). This CDR3 has 14 amino acids. Germline assignment: CDR1 SGHRS and CDR2 YFSETQ. V was cut by 1 base and J by 9 bases, with 14 bases left in between.

This clone was observed a single time. The chain carries TRBV5-1 and TRBJ2-5; 13 nucleotides agree with TRBD2. V shed 4 bases and J 7 bases; nucleotides not matched to a gene: 7. The CDR3 runs 15 residues. Germline CDR1 and CDR2: SGHRS and YFSETQ. The CDR3 region has the DNA TGCGCCAGCAGCCCGGGACTAGCGGGGTGGGGGACCCAGTACTTC. It specifies CASSPGLAGWGTQYF.

This chain connects TRBV9 to TRBJ1-2, with unresolved D. Trimming stripped 0 bases from V and 2 bases from J, with 17 bases between. CDR1 is SGDLS, CDR2 YYNGEE, per germline. The CDR3 length is 17 residues. CDR3 sequence: CASSVGGRNLINYGYTF. The CDR3 region has the DNA TGTGCCAGCAGCGTAGGTGGCAGGAACCTAATCAACTATGGCTACACCTTC.